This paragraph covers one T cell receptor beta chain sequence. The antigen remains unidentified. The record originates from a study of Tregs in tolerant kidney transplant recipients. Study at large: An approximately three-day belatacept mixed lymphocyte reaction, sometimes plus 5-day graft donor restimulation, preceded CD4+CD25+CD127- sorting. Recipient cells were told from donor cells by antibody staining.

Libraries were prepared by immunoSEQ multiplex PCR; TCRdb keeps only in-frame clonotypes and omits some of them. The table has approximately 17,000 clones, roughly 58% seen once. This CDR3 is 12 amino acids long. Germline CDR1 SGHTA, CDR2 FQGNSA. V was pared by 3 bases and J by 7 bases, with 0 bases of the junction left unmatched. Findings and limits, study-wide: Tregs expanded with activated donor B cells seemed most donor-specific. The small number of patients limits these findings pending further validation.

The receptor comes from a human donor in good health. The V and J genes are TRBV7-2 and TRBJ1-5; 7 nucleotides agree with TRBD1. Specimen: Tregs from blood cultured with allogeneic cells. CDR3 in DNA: TGTGCCAGCAGCTTGACAGGGCAGCCCCAGCATTTT. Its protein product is CASSLTGQPQHF. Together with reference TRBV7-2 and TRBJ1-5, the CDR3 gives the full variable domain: GAGVSQSPSNKVTEKGKDVELRCDPISGHTALYWYRQSLGQGLEFLIYFQGNSAPDKSGLPSDRFSAERTGGSVSTLTIQRTQQEDSAVYLCASSLTGQPQHFGDGTRLSIL.